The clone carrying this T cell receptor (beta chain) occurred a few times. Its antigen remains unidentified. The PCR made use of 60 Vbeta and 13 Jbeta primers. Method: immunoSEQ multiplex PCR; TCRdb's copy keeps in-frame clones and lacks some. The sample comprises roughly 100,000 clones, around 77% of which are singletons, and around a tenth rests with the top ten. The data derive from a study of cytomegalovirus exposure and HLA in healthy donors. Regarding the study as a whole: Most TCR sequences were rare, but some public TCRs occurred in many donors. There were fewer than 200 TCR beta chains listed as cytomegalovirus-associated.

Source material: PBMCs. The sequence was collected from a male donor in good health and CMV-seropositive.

The CDR3 sequence is CASSSPGTRATGELFF. The CDR3 DNA follows: TGTGCCAGCAGCTCCCCAGGGACTAGGGCCACCGGGGAGCTGTTTTTT. The genes are TRBV11-2 and TRBJ2-2; 8 nucleotides align to TRBD2. J gave up 4 bases and V 4 bases, and 8 bases lay outside the gene matches. Germline CDR1 is SGHAT and CDR2 is FQNNGV. The CDR3 length is 16 residues. The full variable domain, completed using reference TRBV11-2 and TRBJ2-2, is EAGVAQSPRYKIIEKRQSVAFWCNPISGHATLYWYQQILGQGPKLLIQFQNNGVVDDSQLPKDRFSAERLKGVDSTLKIQPAKLEDSAVYLCASSSPGTRATGELFFGEGSRLTVL.